The present T cell receptor (beta chain) was sequenced within a study of regulatory T cells in long-lasting Graves disease. This clonotype was counted many times. Its antigen is undetermined. The germline V gene encodes CDR1 SEHNR and CDR2 FQNEAQ (reference sequence). This CDR3 spans 14 amino acids. V was clipped by 3 bases and J by 0 bases, with 3 bases between them. Notes on the study in general: There was favoring of TRBV28, TRBJ1-2 and TRBJ2-5 in persistent disease.

The time point was: newly diagnosed GD, antithyroid drugs for less than 3 months. Extracted PBMC RNA gave rise to the TCR library. Arm-PCR of CDR3 regions and iRepertoire HTBI primers were used to build TCR beta libraries. The authors' processing: About 62 TRBV and 11 to 15 TRBJ segments were identified across samples. One entry per CDR3 protein results from TCRdb running MiXCR on the multiplex PCR reads. The V and J calls reflect TCRdb's pipeline rather than the authors' work. The sample holds approximately 400,000 distinct CDR3 sequences, about 15% seen once. The sample was also linked to a second study, of T cells in Graves' hyperthyroidism and ophthalmopathy. That paper notes: Disease duration under 2 months; hyperthyroidism patients were aged 18 to 65.

Sequencing used peripheral blood mononuclear cells (PBMCs), obtained at new diagnosis, from a patient treated with antithyroid drugs. The receptor was isolated from a woman in her forties with Graves disease. The chain joins TRBV7-9 to TRBJ2-6; unclear D gene. For the CDR3, the DNA is TGTGCCAGCAGCTTTGGCTCTGGGGCCAACGTCCTGACTTTC. Protein sequence: CASSFGSGANVLTF.